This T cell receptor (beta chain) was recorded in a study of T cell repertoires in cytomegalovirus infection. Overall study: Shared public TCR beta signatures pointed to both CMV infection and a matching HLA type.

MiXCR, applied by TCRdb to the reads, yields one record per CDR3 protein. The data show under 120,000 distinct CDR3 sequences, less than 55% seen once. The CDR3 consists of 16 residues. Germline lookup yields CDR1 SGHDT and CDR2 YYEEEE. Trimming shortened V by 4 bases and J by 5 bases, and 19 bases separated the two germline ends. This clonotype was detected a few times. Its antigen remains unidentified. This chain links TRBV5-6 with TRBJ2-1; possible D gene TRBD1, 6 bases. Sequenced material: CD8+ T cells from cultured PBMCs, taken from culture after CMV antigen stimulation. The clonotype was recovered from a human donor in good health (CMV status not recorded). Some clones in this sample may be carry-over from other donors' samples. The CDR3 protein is CASSASGVGYDNEQFF. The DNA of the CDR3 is TGTGCCAGCAGCGCCTCAGGGGTGGGGTATGACAATGAGCAGTTCTTC. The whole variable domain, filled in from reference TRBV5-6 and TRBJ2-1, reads DAGVTQSPTHLIKTRGQQVTLRCSPKSGHDTVSWYQQALGQGPQFIFQYYEEEERQRGNFPDRFSGHQFPNYSSELNVNALLLGDSALYLCASSASGVGYDNEQFFGPGTRLTVL.